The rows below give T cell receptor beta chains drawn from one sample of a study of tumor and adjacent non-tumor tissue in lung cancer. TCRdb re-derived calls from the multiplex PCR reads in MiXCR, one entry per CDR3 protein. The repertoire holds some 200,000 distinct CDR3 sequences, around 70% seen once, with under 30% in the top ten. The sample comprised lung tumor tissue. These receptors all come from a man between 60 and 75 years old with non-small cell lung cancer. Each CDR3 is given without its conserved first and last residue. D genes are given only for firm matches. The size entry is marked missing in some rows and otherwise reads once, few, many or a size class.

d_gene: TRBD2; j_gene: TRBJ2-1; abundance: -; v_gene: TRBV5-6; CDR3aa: ADTPLRLAHDRF
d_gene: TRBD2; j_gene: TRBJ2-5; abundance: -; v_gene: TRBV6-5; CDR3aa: ASGDSGTAGAQY
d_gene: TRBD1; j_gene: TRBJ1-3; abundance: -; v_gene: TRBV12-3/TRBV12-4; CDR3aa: GSSLAGTGIPSGNTIY
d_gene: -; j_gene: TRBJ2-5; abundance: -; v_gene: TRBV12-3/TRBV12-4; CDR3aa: ASRVTWSGETQY
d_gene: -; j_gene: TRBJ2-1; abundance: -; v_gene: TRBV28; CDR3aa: ASSYRAGAYNEQL
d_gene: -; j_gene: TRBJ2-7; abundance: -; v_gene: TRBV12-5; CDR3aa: ASSLVTSYEQY
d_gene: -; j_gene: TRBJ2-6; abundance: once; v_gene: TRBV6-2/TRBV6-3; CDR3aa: ASSFGSGAKVLT
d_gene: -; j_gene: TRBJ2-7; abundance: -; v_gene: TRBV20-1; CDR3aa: SARDRERGPSRGELY
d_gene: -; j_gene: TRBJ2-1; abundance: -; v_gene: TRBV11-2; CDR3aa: ASSLVVNNEQF
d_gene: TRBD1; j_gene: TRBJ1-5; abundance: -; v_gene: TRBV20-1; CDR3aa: SVRYLSTGFDQPQH
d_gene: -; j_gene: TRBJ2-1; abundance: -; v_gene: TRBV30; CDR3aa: ASTQALGNEQF
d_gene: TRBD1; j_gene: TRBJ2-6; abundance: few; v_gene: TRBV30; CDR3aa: AWTGQGAGGANVLT
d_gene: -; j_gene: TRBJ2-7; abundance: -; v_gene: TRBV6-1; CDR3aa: ASIAGYNSYEQY
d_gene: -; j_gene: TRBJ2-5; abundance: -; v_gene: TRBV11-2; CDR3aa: ASGPTMGGPKETKY
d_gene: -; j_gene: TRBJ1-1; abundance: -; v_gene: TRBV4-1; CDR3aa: ASSQEVGTTNRAF
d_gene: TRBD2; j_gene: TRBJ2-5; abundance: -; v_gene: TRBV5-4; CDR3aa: ANSLIAGGETQY
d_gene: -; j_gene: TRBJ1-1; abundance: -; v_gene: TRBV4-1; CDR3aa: ANNSGPTSMNTEAF
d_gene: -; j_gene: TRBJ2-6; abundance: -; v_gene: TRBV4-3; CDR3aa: ASSRVRGEGANILT
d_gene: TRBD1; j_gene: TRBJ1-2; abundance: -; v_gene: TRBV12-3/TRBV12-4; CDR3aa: ACGSGQGPFGYT
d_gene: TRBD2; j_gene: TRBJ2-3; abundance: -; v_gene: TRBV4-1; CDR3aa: AGSQDGTSGSTDTQY
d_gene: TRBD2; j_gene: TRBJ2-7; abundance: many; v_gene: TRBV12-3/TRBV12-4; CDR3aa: ASSSSGRARPYEQY
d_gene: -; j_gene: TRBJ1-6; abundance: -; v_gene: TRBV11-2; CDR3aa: ASSCGVGNSPPH
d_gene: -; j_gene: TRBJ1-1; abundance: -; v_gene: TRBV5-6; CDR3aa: ASSLETVAF
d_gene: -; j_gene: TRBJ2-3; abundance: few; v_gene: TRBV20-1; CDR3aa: SAILWGTDTQY
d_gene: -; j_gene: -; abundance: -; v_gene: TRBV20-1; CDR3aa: SALGPDSNQLQY
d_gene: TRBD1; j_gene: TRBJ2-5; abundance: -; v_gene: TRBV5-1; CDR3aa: ASSVGDSPIQETQY
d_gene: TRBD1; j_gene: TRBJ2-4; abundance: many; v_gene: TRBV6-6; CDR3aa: ASSPDRGANIQY
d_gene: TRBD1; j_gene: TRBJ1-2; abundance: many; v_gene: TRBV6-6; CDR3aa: ASSRDRVYGYT
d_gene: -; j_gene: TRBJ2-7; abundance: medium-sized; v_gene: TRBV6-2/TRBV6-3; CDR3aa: ASSYNRPGFGEQY
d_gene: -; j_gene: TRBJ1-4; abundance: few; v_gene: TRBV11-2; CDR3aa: ASSLDRVSPVGLF
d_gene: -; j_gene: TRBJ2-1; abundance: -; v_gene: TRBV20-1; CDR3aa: SARGQAVSYNEQF
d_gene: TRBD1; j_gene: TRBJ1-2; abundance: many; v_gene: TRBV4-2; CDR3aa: ASSQGTGYGYT
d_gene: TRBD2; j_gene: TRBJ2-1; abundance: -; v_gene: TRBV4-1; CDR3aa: ASSQALAGDQWLSYNEQF
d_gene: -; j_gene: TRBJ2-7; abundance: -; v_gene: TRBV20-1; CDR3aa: IARQGLDEQY
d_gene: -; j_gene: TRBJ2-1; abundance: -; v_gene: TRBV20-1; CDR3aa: SATGDSNNEQF
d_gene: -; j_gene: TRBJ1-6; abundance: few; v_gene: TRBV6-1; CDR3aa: ASNWTAYNSPVH
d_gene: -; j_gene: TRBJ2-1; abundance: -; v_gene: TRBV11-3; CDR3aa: TSNSDGYNELF
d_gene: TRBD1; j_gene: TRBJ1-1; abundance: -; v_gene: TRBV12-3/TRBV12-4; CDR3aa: ASDRAARGEAF
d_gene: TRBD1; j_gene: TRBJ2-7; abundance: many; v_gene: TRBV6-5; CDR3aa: AASRRQGGEQY
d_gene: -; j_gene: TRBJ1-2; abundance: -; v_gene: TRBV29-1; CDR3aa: SSCSGENYGYT
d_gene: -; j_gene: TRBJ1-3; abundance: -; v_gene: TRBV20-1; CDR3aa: SSRDRLSPGNTVY
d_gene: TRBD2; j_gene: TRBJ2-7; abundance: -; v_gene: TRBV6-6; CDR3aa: VSISSGAIYEQY
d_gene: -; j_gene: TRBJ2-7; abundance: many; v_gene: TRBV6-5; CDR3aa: ASREEAGRLAQY
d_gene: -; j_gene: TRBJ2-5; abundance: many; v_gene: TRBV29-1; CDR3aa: SVEGGAGETQY
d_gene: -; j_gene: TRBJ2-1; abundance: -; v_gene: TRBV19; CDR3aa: ASGMNEQF
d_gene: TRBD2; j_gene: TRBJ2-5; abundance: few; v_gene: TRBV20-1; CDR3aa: SALETSGKETQY
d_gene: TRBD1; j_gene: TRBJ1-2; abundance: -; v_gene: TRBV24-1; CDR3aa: ATSENTGGFGYT
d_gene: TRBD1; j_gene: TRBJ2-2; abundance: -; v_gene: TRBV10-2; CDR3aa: ASTVGTARTGELF
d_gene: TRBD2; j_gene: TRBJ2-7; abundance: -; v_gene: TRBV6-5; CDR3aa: VSSREVENEQY
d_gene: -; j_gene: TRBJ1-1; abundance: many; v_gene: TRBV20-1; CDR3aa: SARSRRSPGEAF
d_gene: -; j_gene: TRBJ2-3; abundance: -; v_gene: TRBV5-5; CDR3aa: ASSQVMSGAGTDTQY
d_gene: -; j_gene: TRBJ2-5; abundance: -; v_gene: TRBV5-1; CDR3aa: AGSSQGPPETQY